This TCR beta chain was found in a study of T cell responses to AZD1222 COVID-19 vaccine. Study-wide points: Nearly half of unique spike-specific TCRs reportedly avoided B.1.351 and B.1.1.7 mutated regions. In all cases, repertoires were sampled only after the peak T cell response.

The assay was immunoSEQ multiplex PCR, and TCRdb's table has in-frame clones only and misses some. Of about 110,000 clones in the sample, about 91% are singletons; the top ten hold approximately 6.9%. The table lists this clone with a count of one. Its specificity is unknown. This CDR3 has 13 amino acids. Trimming cost V 2 bases and J 0 bases, with 5 bases left between them. Germline CDR1 is MNHEY and CDR2 is SVGEGT. This rearrangement joins TRBV6-2 or TRBV6-3 to TRBJ2-7; D remains ambiguous. The sample consisted of peripheral blood, taken 28 days after the second AZD1222 dose. The sequence came from an adult who received the AZD1222 COVID-19 vaccine. CDR3 region: CASSYLISYEQYF. CDR3 nucleotides: TGTGCCAGCAGTTACCTGATCTCCTACGAGCAGTACTTC.